This passage covers 18 T cell receptor beta chains from one sample sequenced in a study of blood T cell repertoires in COVID-19. Measured with immunoSEQ multiplex PCR; TCRdb has only the in-frame clones, and not every one. The sample consists of about 140,000 clones, roughly 84% of them appearing once. Material: peripheral blood. Receptors originate from a man aged 25-45 years with COVID-19, enrolled during active disease.

V usage is TRBV4-1 and J usage is TRBJ1-1; D perhaps matches TRBD1 (5 bases). Germline CDR1 and CDR2: MGHRA and YSYEKL. Trimming took off 0 bases at V and 7 bases at J, with 21 bases between the two ends. This CDR3 spans 17 amino acids. The CDR3 is CASSQDLPIRQPLEAFF. The CDR3 nucleotides read TGCGCCAGCAGCCAAGATTTACCCATCAGACAGCCCCTTGAAGCTTTCTTT.

V gene TRBV28 combines with J gene TRBJ2-1, with D maybe TRBD1 (5 bases). The germline V gene encodes CDR1 MDHEN and CDR2 SYDVKM. V was trimmed by 2 bases and J by 9 bases, leaving 11 bases between them. The CDR3 contains 13 residues. Here the CDR3 DNA reads TGTGCCAGCAGTTTAACAGGATCGGGTGAGCAGTTCTTC. Translated: CASSLTGSGEQFF.

The chain employs TRBV2 and TRBJ2-3, with a weak D call TRBD1 (5 bases). The V gene's germline CDR1 is SNHLY and CDR2 FYNNEI. The V end was cut by 6 bases, the J end by 4 bases, with 14 bases between. The CDR3 contains 14 residues. CDR3: CASRALGQPDTQYF. The CDR3, as DNA: TGTGCCAGCAGAGCTCTGGGGCAGCCAGATACGCAGTATTTT.

The genes are TRBV4-2 and TRBJ1-1; 11 nucleotides match TRBD1. The germline V gene has CDR1 LGHNA and CDR2 YNFKEQ. The V and J ends lost 0 bases and 11 bases, in that order; junction bases with no gene match: 8. This CDR3 is 15 amino acids long. In DNA form, the CDR3 reads TGTGCCAGCAGCCAAGAGAGGACAGGGGGCAGGGTGGCTTTCTTT. Translation: CASSQERTGGRVAFF.

The rearrangement uses TRBV9 and TRBJ2-3; TRBD2 might be the D (5 bases). Germline assignment: CDR1 SGDLS and CDR2 YYNGEE. The V end lost 4 bases, the J end lost 2 bases, and 14 bases lay between the germline ends. The length of the CDR3 is 15 residues. The CDR3 protein is CASSPTDFITDTQYF. CDR3 in DNA: TGTGCCAGCAGCCCCACGGACTTTATCACAGATACGCAGTATTTT.

The chain uses TRBV5-4 and TRBJ1-6; D unresolved. The CDR3 totals 14 residues. The germline V gene encodes CDR1 SGHNT and CDR2 YYREEE (reference sequence). V lost 0 bases and J lost 10, with 11 bases in between. The CDR3 is CASSLVLSGSPLHF. The CDR3 DNA is TGTGCCAGCAGCTTGGTTCTTTCTGGCTCACCCCTCCACTTT.

The chain is built from TRBV2 and TRBJ2-1; unclear D gene. V lost 2 bases, J lost 2 bases, and 10 bases lay in between. CDR3 size: 15 residues. The germline V gene has CDR1 SNHLY and CDR2 FYNNEI. CDR3 coding DNA: TGTGCCAGCAGTGAATCCGTCTTAGCCTACAATGAGCAGTTCTTC. Translation gives CASSESVLAYNEQFF.

This clone was seen a few times. The J gene is TRBJ1-2, the V gene TRBV7-3, with 8 nucleotides matching TRBD1. The CDR3 consists of 13 residues. Germline assignment: CDR1 SGHTA and CDR2 FQGTGA. The trim removed 5 bases at V and 3 bases at J, leaving 2 bases unmatched. The CDR3 coding sequence is TGTGCCAGCAGCCAACAGGGGGACTATGGCTACACCTTC. Translating gives CASSQQGDYGYTF.

The chain joins TRBV30 to TRBJ2-7; 9 bases are a match to TRBD1. CDR1 is GTSNPN, CDR2 SVGIG, per germline (reference sequence). The junction had 6 bases not matched to a gene; V was cut back by 4 bases and J by 5 bases. The CDR3 sequence is 13 residues long. Here the CDR3 reads CAWNRDRDDEQYF. In DNA form, the CDR3 reads TGTGCCTGGAACCGGGACAGGGACGACGAGCAGTACTTC.

The DNA of the CDR3 is TGTGCCAGCAGTCTGATAGATCTTAACTATGGCTACACCTTC. Protein product: CASSLIDLNYGYTF. The rearrangement uses TRBV28 and TRBJ1-2; D unclear. Trimming left V 5 bases short and J 1 base short, with 11 bases between. CDR1 and CDR2 (germline): MDHEN, SYDVKM. CDR3 length equals 14 residues.

This chain links TRBV28 with TRBJ2-7, with a possible D match to TRBD2 (6 bases). With 6 bases removed from V and 0 bases from J, the gap between germline ends came to 15 bases. The germline V gene has CDR1 MDHEN and CDR2 SYDVKM. The CDR3 runs 15 residues. The CDR3 nucleotides read TGTGCCAGCAGCCCCTGGGGCGGGACCTCCTACGAGCAGTACTTC. It yields the protein CASSPWGGTSYEQYF.

The chain uses TRBV25-1 and TRBJ2-1; 9 bases agree with TRBD1. CDR1 is MGHDK and CDR2 is SYGVNS in the germline V gene. CDR3 size: 15 residues. Trimming took 3 bases from V and 3 from J; bases not matched to a gene: 3. This CDR3 reads CASSDGTGNYNEQFF. CDR3 nucleotide sequence: TGTGCCAGCAGTGACGGGACAGGGAACTACAATGAGCAGTTCTTC.

V gene TRBV28 combines with J gene TRBJ1-5; 8 nucleotides line up with TRBD1. The V gene end was trimmed by 6 bases and the J gene end by 3 bases; junction bases not matched to a gene: 7. Germline CDR1 is MDHEN and CDR2 is SYDVKM. CDR3 length equals 15 residues. The DNA of the CDR3 is TGTGCCAGCAGACCGGGACAGGTCGCCAATCAGCCCCAGCATTTT. It yields the protein CASRPGQVANQPQHF.

This chain joins TRBV30 and TRBJ1-3, with D possibly matching TRBD1 (6 bases). This CDR3 has 10 amino acids. The germline V and J ends were trimmed by 5 bases and 11 bases, with 10 bases remaining between them. The germline gives CDR1 GTSNPN, CDR2 SVGIG (reference sequence). CDR3 nucleotides: TGTGCCTGGGGACAGAATTCCATATATTTT. This codes for CAWGQNSIYF.

J is TRBJ2-6 and V is TRBV19; D gene unclear. The CDR3 is 13 amino acids. CDR1 LNHDA and CDR2 SQIVND come from the germline V gene (reference sequence). Trimming took off 7 bases at V and 0 bases at J, with 4 bases between the two ends. CDR3 DNA: TGTGCCAGTACTTACTCTGGGGCCAACGTCCTGACTTTC. Encoded protein: CASTYSGANVLTF.

The J gene is TRBJ1-4, the V gene TRBV4-1; D is possibly TRBD1 (5 bases). This CDR3 has 15 residues. V gave up 0 bases and J gave up 5 bases, with 10 bases separating them. Germline V gene lookup returns CDR1 MGHRA and CDR2 YSYEKL. As DNA, the CDR3 is TGCGCCAGCAGCCAAGATCGGACATCGAATGAAAAACTGTTTTTT. Translating gives CASSQDRTSNEKLFF.

The chain carries TRBV11-2 and TRBJ2-3; D gene uncertain. Trimming pared 1 base from V and 2 bases from J, leaving 7 bases between. The germline CDR1 and CDR2 sequences are SGHAT and FQNNGV. The CDR3 covers 14 residues. CDR3 in amino acids: CASSLGGSTDTQYF. The CDR3 DNA is TGTGCCAGCAGCTTAGGTGGCTCCACAGATACGCAGTATTTT.

The gene calls are TRBV7-2 and TRBJ2-7; D might be TRBD1 (6 bases). This CDR3 comprises 16 residues. Germline assignment: CDR1 SGHTA and CDR2 FQGNSA. V lost 1 base, J lost 3 bases, and 16 bases lay in between. The CDR3 reads CASSLGPPGHGYEQYF. The CDR3 DNA reads as TGTGCCAGCAGCTTAGGGCCCCCGGGACACGGCTACGAGCAGTACTTC.